This record covers a single TCR beta chain. Libraries were prepared by immunoSEQ multiplex PCR; TCRdb keeps only in-frame clonotypes and omits some of them. This table has 250,000 or so clones, about four fifths appearing once. The data were obtained in a study of blood T cell repertoires in COVID-19. Study background: Sites across the United States, Italy and Spain contributed samples from acute and convalescent COVID-19.

This sequence originates from a man aged 50-59 years who had recovered from COVID-19. Sequences were obtained from PBMCs or T cells enriched from blood (not recorded which).

The CDR3 protein is CASSPSGGQETQYF. The DNA of the CDR3 is TGTGCCAGCAGCCCTAGCGGGGGCCAAGAGACCCAGTACTTC. The chain joins TRBV6-4 to TRBJ2-5, with 10 nucleotides matching TRBD2. V lost 6 bases and J lost 1; bases outside the gene matches: 2. The germline V gene has CDR1 MRHNA and CDR2 SNTAGT. The CDR3 covers 14 residues.